The T cell receptor beta chain under discussion was sequenced for a study of T cells in Graves' hyperthyroidism and ophthalmopathy. Study conclusions and caveats: Appearing also in blood were most of the thyroid clonotypes expanded above 0.001.

With respect to this clonotype: Its antigen is still unknown.

From RNA transcripts, TCR beta CDR3 regions were amplified. Carried out on the TCR CDR3, a first-round RT-PCR used the HTBI primer set. TCRdb itself ran the multiplex PCR reads through MiXCR, one entry per CDR3 protein. The repertoire holds roughly 800,000 distinct CDR3 sequences, about 38% seen once, with about 9% in the top ten. Germline lookup yields CDR1 MNHEY and CDR2 SVGAGI. The CDR3 consists of 14 residues. The V and J ends lost 5 bases and 4 bases, in that order; junction bases with no gene match: 5. Diagnoses were established using clinical symptoms, serum thyroxine and TRAb, thyroid ultrasound and orbital computed tomography.

The chain combines TRBV6-5 with TRBJ1-1; TRBD1 matches 9 bases. The sequenced sample was blood. The source is a man younger than 30 with Graves' hyperthyroidism. CDR3 nucleotides: TGTGCCAGCAGTCGGGGACAGGGCCCCACTGAAGCTTTCTTT. Translation: CASSRGQGPTEAFF.